One sample yielded the 18 T cell receptor beta chains listed below, sequenced in a study of blood T cells in healthy people across ages. The second PCR ran about 6 to 11 cycles with a sample-barcoded 5' primer and J-beta primers. TCRdb redid the calling of the 5' RACE reads with MiXCR, one entry per CDR3 protein. Among around 1,700,000 distinct CDR3 sequences listed, approximately 28% were seen once. Sample: blood. The receptors were sampled from a young woman in good health.

A few counts support this clonotype. The chain employs TRBV5-1 and TRBJ2-1; D is undetermined. The germline V and J ends were trimmed by 6 bases and 0 bases, with 10 bases remaining between them. The CDR3 consists of 14 residues. Germline CDR1 reads SGHRS; CDR2 reads YFSETQ. CDR3 DNA sequence: TGCGCCAGCACCAAGACGAGCTCCTACAATGAGCAGTTCTTC. Translation: CASTKTSSYNEQFF.

Turning to this clonotype: A much more abundant neighbour one base away suggests this may be a read error. This rearrangement joins TRBV5-1 to TRBJ2-5, with a tentative D call TRBD1 (6 bases). V lost 0 bases and J lost 5, with 17 bases in between. Germline CDR1 SGHRS, CDR2 YFSETQ. The CDR3 length is 16 residues. CDR3 bases: TGCGCCAGCAGCTTGGTCCTTAGGACAGATAGCGAGACCCAGTACTTC. This sequence encodes CASSLVLRTDSETQYF.

This clonotype was detected only a few times. The chain links TRBV27 to TRBJ2-7; 8 positions match TRBD1. The CDR3 sequence is 15 residues long. Trimming cost V 5 bases and J 2 bases; bases outside gene matches: 8. The germline V gene encodes CDR1 MNHEY and CDR2 SMNVEV (reference sequence). The CDR3 protein is CASSAWAGGPYEQYF. In DNA, the CDR3 is TGTGCCAGCAGTGCTTGGGCAGGGGGCCCCTACGAGCAGTACTTC.

The chain employs TRBV24-1 and TRBJ2-1; the match to TRBD2 covers 8 bases. This CDR3 has 16 residues. Germline-derived CDR1 and CDR2 are KGHDR and SFDVKD. V shed 3 bases, J shed 2 bases, and the junction held 5 bases outside the gene matches. The CDR3 DNA reads as TGTGCCACCAGTGATCCAGCGGGGGAGACCTACAATGAGCAGTTCTTC. Translation: CATSDPAGETYNEQFF.

The chain is built from TRBV6-2 or TRBV6-3 and TRBJ2-5; a possible D gene is TRBD1 (6 bases). The V gene's germline CDR1 is MNHEY and CDR2 SVGEGT. The germline V and J ends were trimmed by 7 bases and 5 bases, with 11 bases remaining between them. This CDR3 has 12 residues. The CDR3 bases are TGTGCCAGCACTGACAGGTCGGAGACCCAGTACTTC. Protein: CASTDRSETQYF.

This clonotype has at least ten counts. V is TRBV29-1 and J is TRBJ2-3; TRBD1 might be the D (8 bases). The V and J ends lost 4 bases and 2 bases respectively, with 13 bases between them. CDR3 length equals 14 residues. CDR1 is SQVTM and CDR2 is ANQGSEA in the germline V gene. Here the CDR3 DNA reads TGCAGCGTTGTGGACAGGGACTACACAGATACGCAGTATTTT. It translates to CSVVDRDYTDTQYF.

The chain joins TRBV6-7 to TRBJ2-5, with D tentatively TRBD2 (6 bases). TRBV6-7 carries the ORF label, with uncertain function. This CDR3 has 13 residues. V was pared by 10 bases and J by 11 bases, with 23 bases between. Here the CDR3 reads CANTWDFPNEQYF. In DNA form, the CDR3 reads TGTGCCAACACCTGGGACTTTCCCAATGAGCAGTACTTC.

The chain uses TRBV27 and TRBJ2-3; possibly TRBD1 for D (6 bases). Trimming left V 5 bases short and J 2 bases short, with 17 bases between. The CDR3 spans 16 residues. Germline CDR1 reads MNHEY; CDR2 reads SMNVEV (reference sequence). CDR3 DNA: TGTGCCAGCAGTCCCACGTCGGACAGCTTCACAGATACGCAGTATTTT. Protein product: CASSPTSDSFTDTQYF.

This rearrangement joins TRBV7-2 to TRBJ1-2; possibly TRBD1 for D (5 bases). V was pared by 5 bases and J by 5 bases, with 18 bases between. CDR3 size: 15 residues. Per the germline V gene, CDR1 is SGHTA and CDR2 is FQGNSA. The CDR3 DNA is TGTGCCAGCAGCCCCCCGACAGAGTCGGGGTATGGCTACACCTTC. Amino acid sequence: CASSPPTESGYGYTF.

The gene calls are TRBV20-1 and TRBJ2-7, with TRBD2 matching over 7 bases. This CDR3 contains 16 residues. The germline gives CDR1 DFQATT, CDR2 SNEGSKA (reference sequence). The junction had 14 bases not matched to a gene; V was cut back by 1 base and J by 5 bases. DNA for the CDR3: TGCAGTGCTAGAGTAGGTGACGGGAGGATTTTGAACGAGCAGTACTTC. Amino acid sequence: CSARVGDGRILNEQYF.

Many counts were recorded for this clonotype. The rearrangement joins TRBV20-1 to TRBJ2-7; no clear D. The germline V gene encodes CDR1 DFQATT and CDR2 SNEGSKA (reference sequence). Deletions cut 0 bases from V and 1 base from J, with 7 bases between. The CDR3 contains 13 residues. The CDR3 DNA sequence: TGCAGTGCTAGAGAATGGGGATCCTACGAGCAGTACTTC. As protein: CSAREWGSYEQYF.

The V and J genes are TRBV20-1 and TRBJ2-3, with 9 bases fitting TRBD2. Unmatched junction bases numbered 14, after V lost 5 bases and J lost 2 bases. The CDR3 extends over 17 amino acids. CDR1 DFQATT and CDR2 SNEGSKA come from the germline V gene (reference sequence). CDR3 bases: TGCAGTGCTCGAACCGAACTGACTAGCGGTTACACAGATACGCAGTATTTT. It specifies CSARTELTSGYTDTQYF.

Ten or more counts support this clonotype. This chain connects TRBV7-9 to TRBJ2-6, with D tentatively TRBD1 (6 bases). The CDR3 runs to 15 residues. Germline V gene data show CDR1 as SEHNR and CDR2 as FQNEAQ (reference sequence). Trimming shortened V by 5 bases and J by 0 bases, and 8 bases separated the two germline ends. CDR3 in amino acids: CASSQGPSGANVLTF. In DNA, the CDR3 is TGTGCCAGCAGCCAGGGGCCCTCTGGGGCCAACGTCCTGACTTTC.

On this clonotype: At one boundary the junction diverges from the germline segment, which might be a read error. J is TRBJ2-7 and V is TRBV7-8; D not resolved. The last part of the DNA fits TRBJ2-5 better; the J call may be wrong. Germline CDR1 reads SGHVS; CDR2 reads FQNEAQ. CDR3 size: 14 residues. The CDR3 nucleotides are TGTGCCAGCGGCTTAGATTTGGGTCTAGAGACCCAGTACTTC. It yields the protein CASGLDLGLETQYF.

With regard to this clonotype: Since no conserved phenylalanine or tryptophan closes the CDR3, a read error is the likely cause. The chain couples TRBV29-1 to TRBJ2-1; the D is unclear. The length of the CDR3 is 11 residues. CDR1 and CDR2 (germline): SQVTM, ANQGSEA. The germline V and J ends were trimmed by 6 bases and 5 bases, with 8 bases remaining between them. The CDR3 DNA sequence: TGCAGCGTGACGACTGACAATGAGCAGTTCTTA. This encodes CSVTTDNEQFL.

The V gene is TRBV27, the J gene TRBJ2-1; the D gene is possibly TRBD2 (6 bases). Germline loops: CDR1 MNHEY, CDR2 SMNVEV (reference sequence). Trimming stripped 6 bases from V and 2 bases from J, with 17 bases between. The CDR3 length is 16 residues. This chain's CDR3 is CASRGFGTRAYNEQFF. CDR3 in DNA: TGTGCCAGCAGAGGGTTCGGGACTCGAGCCTACAATGAGCAGTTCTTC.

With regard to this clonotype: Possible read error: a much larger clone is one base away. The V and J genes are TRBV29-1 and TRBJ2-1, with D unclear. The DNA end favors TRBJ2-7, so the J call may be wrong. The CDR3 runs to 16 residues. Germline V gene lookup returns CDR1 SQVTM and CDR2 ANQGSEA. This CDR3 reads CSVEWVRSWSYNEQYF. CDR3 DNA: TGCAGCGTTGAATGGGTGCGGAGTTGGTCCTACAATGAGCAGTACTTC.

A remark on this clonotype: At one end the junction does not follow the germline gene, possibly because of a read error. This chain connects TRBV29-1 to TRBJ2-5, with a weak D call TRBD2 (5 bases). CDR1 and CDR2 (germline): SQVTM, ANQGSEA. The CDR3 extends over 11 amino acids. This CDR3 reads CSVVFGETRYF. The CDR3 DNA sequence: TGCAGCGTCGTGTTTGGGGAGACCCGGTACTTC.